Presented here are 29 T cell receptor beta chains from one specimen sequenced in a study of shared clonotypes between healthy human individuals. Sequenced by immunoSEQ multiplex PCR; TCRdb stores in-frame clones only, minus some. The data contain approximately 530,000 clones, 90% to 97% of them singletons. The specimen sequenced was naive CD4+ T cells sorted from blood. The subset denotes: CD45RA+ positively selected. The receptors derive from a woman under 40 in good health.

CDR3: CASSYPPVAGSYEQYF. In DNA form, the CDR3 reads TGTGCCAGCAGTTACCCACCGGTAGCGGGCTCCTACGAGCAGTACTTC. The genes are TRBV28 and TRBJ2-7; 7 bases are a match to TRBD2. This CDR3 has 16 amino acids. J gave up 0 bases and V 4 bases, and 9 bases lay outside the gene matches. Germline values: CDR1 MDHEN, CDR2 SYDVKM.

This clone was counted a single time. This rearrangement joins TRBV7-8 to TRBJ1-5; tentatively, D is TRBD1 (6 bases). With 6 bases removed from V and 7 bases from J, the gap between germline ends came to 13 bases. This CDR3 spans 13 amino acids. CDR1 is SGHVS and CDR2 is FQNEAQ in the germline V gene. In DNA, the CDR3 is TGTGCCAGCAGTCTCCAGGGGAGCCAGCCCCAGCATTTT. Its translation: CASSLQGSQPQHF.

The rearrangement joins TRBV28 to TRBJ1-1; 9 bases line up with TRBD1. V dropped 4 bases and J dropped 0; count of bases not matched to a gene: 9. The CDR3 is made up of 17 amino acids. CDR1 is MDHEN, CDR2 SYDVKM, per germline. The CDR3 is CASSSGQGFWVNTEAFF. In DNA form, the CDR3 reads TGTGCCAGCAGTTCCGGACAGGGGTTCTGGGTGAACACTGAAGCTTTCTTT.

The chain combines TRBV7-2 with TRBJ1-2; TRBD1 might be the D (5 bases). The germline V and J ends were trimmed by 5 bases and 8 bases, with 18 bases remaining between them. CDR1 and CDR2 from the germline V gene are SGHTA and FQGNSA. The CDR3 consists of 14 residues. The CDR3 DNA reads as TGTGCCAGCAGCATTCAGCACGGGACCGGGGGCTACACCTTC. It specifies CASSIQHGTGGYTF.

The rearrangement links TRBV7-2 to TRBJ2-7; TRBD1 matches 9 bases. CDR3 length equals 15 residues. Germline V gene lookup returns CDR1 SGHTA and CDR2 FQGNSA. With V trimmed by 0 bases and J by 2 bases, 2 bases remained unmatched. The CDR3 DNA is TGTGCCAGCAGCTTAGCCGGGACAGGGACCTACGAGCAGTACTTC. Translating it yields CASSLAGTGTYEQYF.

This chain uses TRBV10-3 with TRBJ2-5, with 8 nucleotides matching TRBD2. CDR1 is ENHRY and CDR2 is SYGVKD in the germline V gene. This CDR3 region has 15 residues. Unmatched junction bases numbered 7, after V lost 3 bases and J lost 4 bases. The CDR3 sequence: CAISEFGRARETQYF. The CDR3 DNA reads TGTGCCATCAGTGAATTCGGGAGGGCCCGAGAGACCCAGTACTTC.

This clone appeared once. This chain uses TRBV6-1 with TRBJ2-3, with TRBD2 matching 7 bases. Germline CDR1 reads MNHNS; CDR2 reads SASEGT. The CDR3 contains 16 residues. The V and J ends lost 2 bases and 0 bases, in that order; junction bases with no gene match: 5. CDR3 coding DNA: TGTGCCAGCAGTGAATGGCGGGGGACTAGCACAGATACGCAGTATTTT. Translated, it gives CASSEWRGTSTDTQYF.

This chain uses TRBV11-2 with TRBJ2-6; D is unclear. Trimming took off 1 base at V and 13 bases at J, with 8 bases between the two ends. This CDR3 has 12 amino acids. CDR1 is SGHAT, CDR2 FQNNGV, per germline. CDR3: CASSLVSEVLTF. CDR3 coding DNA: TGTGCCAGCAGCTTAGTGTCGGAAGTCCTGACTTTC.

The DNA for the CDR3 is TGTGCCAGCAGCTCCCCAACGTACAAGCAGTACTTC. It specifies CASSSPTYKQYF. V usage is TRBV7-2 and J usage is TRBJ2-7, with D uncertain. The V end was cut by 4 bases, the J end by 8 bases, with 12 bases between. This CDR3 is 12 amino acids long. Germline CDR1 is SGHTA and CDR2 is FQGNSA.

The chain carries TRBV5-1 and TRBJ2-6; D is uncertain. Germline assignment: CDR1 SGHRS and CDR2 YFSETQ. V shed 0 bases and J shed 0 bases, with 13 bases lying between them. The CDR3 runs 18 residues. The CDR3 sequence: CASSLAMVLASGANVLTF. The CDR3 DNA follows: TGCGCCAGCAGCTTGGCAATGGTTTTGGCCTCTGGGGCCAACGTCCTGACTTTC.

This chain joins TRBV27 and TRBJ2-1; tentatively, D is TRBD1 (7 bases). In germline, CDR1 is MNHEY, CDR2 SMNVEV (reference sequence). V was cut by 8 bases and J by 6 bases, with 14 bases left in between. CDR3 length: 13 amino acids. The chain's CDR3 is CASRRGASNEQFF. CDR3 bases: TGTGCCAGCCGCAGGGGGGCCAGCAATGAGCAGTTCTTC.

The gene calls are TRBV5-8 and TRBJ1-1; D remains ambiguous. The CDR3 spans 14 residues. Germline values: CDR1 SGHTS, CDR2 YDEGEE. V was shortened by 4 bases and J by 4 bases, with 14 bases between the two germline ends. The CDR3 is CASSSFRAGTEAFF. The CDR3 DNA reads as TGTGCCAGCAGCAGTTTTAGGGCAGGCACTGAAGCTTTCTTT.

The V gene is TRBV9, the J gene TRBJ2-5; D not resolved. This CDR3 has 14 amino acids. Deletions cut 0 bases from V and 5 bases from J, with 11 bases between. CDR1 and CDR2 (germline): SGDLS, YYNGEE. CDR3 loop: CASSVEAGVETQYF. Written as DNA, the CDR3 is TGTGCCAGCAGCGTAGAGGCTGGAGTGGAGACCCAGTACTTC.

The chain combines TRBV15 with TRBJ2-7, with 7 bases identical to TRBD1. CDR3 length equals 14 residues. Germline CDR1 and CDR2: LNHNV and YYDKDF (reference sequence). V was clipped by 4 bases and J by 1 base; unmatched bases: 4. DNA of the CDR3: TGTGCCACCAGCAACCCGGGACAGTCCTACGAGCAGTACTTC. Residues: CATSNPGQSYEQYF.

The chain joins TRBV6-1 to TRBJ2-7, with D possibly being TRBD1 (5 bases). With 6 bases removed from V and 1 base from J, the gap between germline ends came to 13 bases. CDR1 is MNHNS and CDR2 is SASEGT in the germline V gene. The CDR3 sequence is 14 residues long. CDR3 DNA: TGTGCCAGCAGGGTACAGGTTGGGTCCTACGAGCAGTACTTC. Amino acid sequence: CASRVQVGSYEQYF.

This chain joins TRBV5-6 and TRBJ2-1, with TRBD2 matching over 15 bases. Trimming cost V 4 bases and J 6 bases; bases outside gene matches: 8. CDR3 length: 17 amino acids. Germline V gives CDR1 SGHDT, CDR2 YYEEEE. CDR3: CASSRPGLAGGSNEQFF. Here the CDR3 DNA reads TGTGCCAGCAGCCGCCCGGGACTAGCGGGGGGCTCCAATGAGCAGTTCTTC.

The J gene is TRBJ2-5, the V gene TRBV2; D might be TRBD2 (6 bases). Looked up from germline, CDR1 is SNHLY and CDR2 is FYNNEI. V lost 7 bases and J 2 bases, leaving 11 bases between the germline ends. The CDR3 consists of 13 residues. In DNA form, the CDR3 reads TGTGCCAGCACACGGGACTCACAAGAGACCCAGTACTTC. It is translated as CASTRDSQETQYF.

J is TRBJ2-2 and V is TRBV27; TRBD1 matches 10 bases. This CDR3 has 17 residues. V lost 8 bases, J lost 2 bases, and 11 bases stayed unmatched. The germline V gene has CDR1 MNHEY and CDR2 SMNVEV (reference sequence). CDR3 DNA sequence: TGTGCCAGCGGGGAGGACAGGGGGTTTCGAAACACCGGGGAGCTGTTTTTT. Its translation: CASGEDRGFRNTGELFF.

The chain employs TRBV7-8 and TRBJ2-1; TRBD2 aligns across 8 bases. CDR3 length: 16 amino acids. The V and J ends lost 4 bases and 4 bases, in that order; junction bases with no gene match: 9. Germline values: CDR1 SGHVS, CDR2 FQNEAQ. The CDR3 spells CASSYVSGVRYNEQFF. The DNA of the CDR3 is TGTGCCAGCAGCTACGTTAGCGGGGTGAGGTACAATGAGCAGTTCTTC.

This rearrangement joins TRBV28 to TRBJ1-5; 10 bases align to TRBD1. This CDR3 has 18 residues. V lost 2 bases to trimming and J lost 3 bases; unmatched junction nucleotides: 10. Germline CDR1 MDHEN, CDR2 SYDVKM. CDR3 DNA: TGTGCCAGCAGTTTACGCCGGGACAGGGGTTTATTCAATCAGCCCCAGCATTTT. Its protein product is CASSLRRDRGLFNQPQHF.

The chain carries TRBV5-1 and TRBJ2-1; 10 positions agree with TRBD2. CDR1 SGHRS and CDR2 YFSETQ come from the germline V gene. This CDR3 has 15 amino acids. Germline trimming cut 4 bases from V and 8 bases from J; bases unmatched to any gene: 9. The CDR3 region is CASSQLAGSLDEQFF. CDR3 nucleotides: TGCGCCAGCAGCCAACTAGCGGGAAGTTTGGATGAGCAGTTCTTC. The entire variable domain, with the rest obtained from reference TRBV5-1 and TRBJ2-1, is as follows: KAGVTQTPRYLIKTRGQQVTLSCSPISGHRSVSWYQQTPGQGLQFLFEYFSETQRNKGNFPGRFSGRQFSNSRSEMNVSTLELGDSALYLCASSQLAGSLDEQFFGPGTRLTVL.

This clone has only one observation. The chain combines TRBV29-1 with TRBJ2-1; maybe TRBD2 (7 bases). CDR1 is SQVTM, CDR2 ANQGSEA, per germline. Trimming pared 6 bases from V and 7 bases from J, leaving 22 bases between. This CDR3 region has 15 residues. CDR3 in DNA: TGCAGCGTCGGGGGCGGGAGCGGGAAGGATAATGAGCAGTTCTTC. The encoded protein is CSVGGGSGKDNEQFF.

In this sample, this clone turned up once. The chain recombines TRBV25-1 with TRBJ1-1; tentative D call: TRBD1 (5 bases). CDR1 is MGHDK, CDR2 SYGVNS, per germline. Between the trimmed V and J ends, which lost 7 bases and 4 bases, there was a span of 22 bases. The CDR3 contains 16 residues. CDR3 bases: TGTGCCAGCAATGGTGAAGCAGGGCGGACGGGCACTGAAGCTTTCTTT. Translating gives CASNGEAGRTGTEAFF.

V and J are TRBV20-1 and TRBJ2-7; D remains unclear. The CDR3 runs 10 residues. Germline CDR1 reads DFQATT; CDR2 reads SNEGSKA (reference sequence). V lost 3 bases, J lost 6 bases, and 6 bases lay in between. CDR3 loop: CSASSFEQYF. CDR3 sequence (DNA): TGCAGTGCTAGTTCGTTCGAGCAGTACTTC.

CDR3 bases: TGTGCCAGCAGCTCGAAAGGACAAGGGGAGACCCAGTACTTC. Amino acids: CASSSKGQGETQYF. The rearrangement joins TRBV5-6 to TRBJ2-5; D possibly corresponds to TRBD1 (5 bases). Trimming removed 3 bases from V and 5 bases from J, with 14 bases in between. CDR3 length: 14 amino acids. Germline CDR1 is SGHDT and CDR2 is YYEEEE.

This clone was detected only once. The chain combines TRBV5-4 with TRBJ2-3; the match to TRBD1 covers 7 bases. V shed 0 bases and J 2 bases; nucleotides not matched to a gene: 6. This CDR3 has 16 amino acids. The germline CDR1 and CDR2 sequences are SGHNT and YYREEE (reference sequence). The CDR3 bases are TGTGCCAGCAGCTTGGGTGAGGGGGCGTCCACAGATACGCAGTATTTT. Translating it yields CASSLGEGASTDTQYF.

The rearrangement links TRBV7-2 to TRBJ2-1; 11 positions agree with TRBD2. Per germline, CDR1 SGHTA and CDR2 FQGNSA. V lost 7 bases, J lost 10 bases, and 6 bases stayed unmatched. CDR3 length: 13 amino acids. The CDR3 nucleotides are TGTGCCAGCAAACTAGCGGGAGTTCTGGAGCAGTTCTTC. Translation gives CASKLAGVLEQFF.

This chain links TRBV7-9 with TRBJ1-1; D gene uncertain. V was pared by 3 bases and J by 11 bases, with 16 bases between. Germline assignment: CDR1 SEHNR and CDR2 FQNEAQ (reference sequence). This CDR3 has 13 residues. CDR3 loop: CASSFMGNSVAFF. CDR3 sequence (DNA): TGTGCCAGCAGCTTTATGGGTAACTCGGTCGCTTTCTTT.

The CDR3 here is CASSLDSIRAEAFF. The CDR3 DNA is TGTGCCAGCAGTTTAGACAGTATTAGGGCTGAAGCTTTCTTT. This sequence joins TRBV27 and TRBJ1-1; D might be TRBD1 (5 bases). Germline V gene sequence: CDR1 MNHEY, CDR2 SMNVEV (reference sequence). There are 14 residues in the CDR3. Trimming left V 2 bases short and J 6 bases short, with 13 bases between.